This TCR beta chain was identified during a study of shared clonotypes between healthy human individuals. The genomic DNA of each subset was split evenly across several immunoSEQ plates. Here immunoSEQ multiplex PCR was the method, and the copy in TCRdb shows in-frame clones only, minus some. There are about 490,000 clones in the sample; around four fifths occur only once, and about 12% lies in the top ten. The germline gives CDR1 SGHNT, CDR2 YYREEE (reference sequence). The CDR3 is 15 amino acids. Trimming stripped 4 bases from V and 5 bases from J, with 19 bases between. All donors qualified as healthy HIV-negative adults and had experienced no recent acute infections or vaccinations. Among the donors, all were Caucasian adults who lived in Nashville, Tennessee.

The sequence was obtained from a woman aged 40 to 50 in good health. Some clones in this sample may be carry-over from other donors' samples. Sequenced material: PBMCs. The genes are TRBV5-4 and TRBJ2-7; possibly TRBD1 for D (6 bases). Here the CDR3 reads CASSKQGYALHEQYF. CDR3 in DNA: TGTGCCAGCAGCAAACAGGGTTACGCCCTCCACGAGCAGTACTTC.